The 13 T cell receptor beta chains given below trace back to one sample, sequenced in a study of T cell repertoires in cytomegalovirus infection (dated by TCRdb to about 2019). The data were produced on an Illumina HiSeq 1500. TCRdb trimmed public reads at Q25 via fastp, called clones via MiXCR and kept in-frame beta chains. A single entry per CDR3 protein holds the most common genes and DNA from its merged rows. The sample profile shows 350,000 to 550,000 distinct CDR3 sequences; approximately 31% of them were found once. Together, the top ten hold roughly an eighth of the sample. Material for sequencing was PBMCs. These receptors all come from a human donor in good health (CMV status not recorded). Some clones in this sample may be carry-over from other donors' samples.

This clonotype was observed a handful of times. This chain connects TRBV20-1 to TRBJ2-7, with 7 bases fitting TRBD2. Trimming cost V 0 bases and J 4 bases; bases outside gene matches: 24. This CDR3 has 20 amino acids. Germline CDR1 is DFQATT and CDR2 is SNEGSKA (reference sequence). The CDR3 nucleotides are TGCAGTGCTAGAGATAGTTGGTGGGGTCACCCAGGGAGGGTGAGTTACGAGCAGTACTTC. It specifies CSARDSWWGHPGRVSYEQYF.

This clonotype was counted between two and nine times. A read error is possible here, since a much larger clone lies one base away. The rearrangement uses TRBV7-9 and TRBJ1-1; unclear D gene. Deletions cut 2 bases from V and 1 base from J, with 5 bases between. The CDR3 is 13 residues long. CDR1 is SEHNR and CDR2 is FQNEAQ in the germline V gene (reference sequence). CDR3 sequence reads: CASSLLTNTEAFF. The CDR3 DNA reads TGTGCCAGCAGCTTATTGACGAACACTGAAGCTTTCTTT.

The rearrangement joins TRBV7-9 to TRBJ1-5; D might be TRBD1 (5 bases). The CDR3 length is 14 residues. Between the trimmed V and J ends, which lost 4 bases and 9 bases, there was a span of 16 bases. The V gene's germline CDR1 is SEHNR and CDR2 FQNEAQ (reference sequence). The chain's CDR3 is CASSSSGGGAPQHF. The CDR3 coding sequence is TGTGCCAGCAGCTCCTCCGGGGGGGGAGCGCCCCAGCATTTT.

The table lists this clonotype with a few counts. The V gene is TRBV28, the J gene TRBJ1-5; tentative D call: TRBD1 (5 bases). The germline gives CDR1 MDHEN, CDR2 SYDVKM. Trimming removed 5 bases at V and 0 bases at J, with 14 bases between. The CDR3 has 16 amino acids. In DNA, the CDR3 is TGTGCCAGCAGTGCCGGGACCGGGCATAGCAATCAGCCCCAGCATTTT. It translates to CASSAGTGHSNQPQHF.

There are a few counts of this clonotype. This chain uses TRBV11-2 with TRBJ2-3; 7 bases match TRBD1. The germline V gene has CDR1 SGHAT and CDR2 FQNNGV. The CDR3 totals 14 residues. The V gene end was trimmed by 3 bases and the J gene end by 5 bases; junction bases not matched to a gene: 5. The CDR3 DNA follows: TGTGCCAGCAGCTTCGGACAGGCTCAAGATACGCAGTATTTT. This encodes CASSFGQAQDTQYF. The variable domain in full, with the rest retrieved from reference TRBV11-2 and TRBJ2-3, is EAGVAQSPRYKIIEKRQSVAFWCNPISGHATLYWYQQILGQGPKLLIQFQNNGVVDDSQLPKDRFSAERLKGVDSTLKIQPAKLEDSAVYLCASSFGQAQDTQYFGPGTRLTVL.

A note on this clonotype: Just one base apart from a much larger clone, this may be a read error. V is TRBV24-1 and J is TRBJ2-7; D may match TRBD1 or TRBD2 (5 bases each). This CDR3 is built from 16 residues. Germline loops: CDR1 KGHDR, CDR2 SFDVKD. V lost 3 bases and J lost 6, with 20 bases in between. The CDR3 region is CATSDHSGDGACEQYF. In nucleotides, the CDR3 is TGTGCCACCAGTGATCACTCCGGGGACGGTGCCTGCGAGCAGTACTTC.

This clonotype was counted a few times. The rearrangement joins TRBV23-1 to TRBJ2-7, with D perhaps matching TRBD1 (6 bases). TRBV23-1 is treated as an ORF (open reading frame) with a function not yet certain. The V end was cut by 10 bases, the J end by 3 bases, with 7 bases between. This CDR3 is built from 10 residues. The DNA for the CDR3 is TGCGCCAACAGGGTCTACGAGCAGTACTTC. Translating gives CANRVYEQYF.

This clonotype was detected many times. The chain uses TRBV7-2 and TRBJ1-5, with 10 bases lining up with TRBD1. After removal of 5 bases from V and 1 base from J, the junction contained 2 bases not matched to a gene. Germline V gives CDR1 SGHTA, CDR2 FQGNSA. The CDR3 is 15 residues long. The CDR3 DNA is TGTGCCAGCAGCAGGGGACAGGGGAGCAATCAGCCCCAGCATTTT. The encoded protein is CASSRGQGSNQPQHF.

There are a few counts of this clonotype. The rearrangement uses TRBV28 and TRBJ2-1; D uncertain. The germline CDR1 and CDR2 sequences are MDHEN and SYDVKM. Trimming left V 8 bases short and J 2 bases short, with 13 bases between. This CDR3 is built from 14 residues. The CDR3 DNA reads TGTGCCAGCTGCCGCTATCGCACCTACAATGAGCAGTTCTTC. Protein product: CASCRYRTYNEQFF.

Remarks on this clonotype: The junction and the germline gene differ at one end; a read error may be behind it. The chain recombines TRBV15 with TRBJ1-1, with D hard to call. This CDR3 has 12 residues. Per the germline V gene, CDR1 is LNHNV and CDR2 is YYDKDF (reference sequence). The CDR3 here is CATSNSNTEACF. The CDR3 region has the DNA TGTGCCACCAGCAACTCGAACACTGAAGCTTGCTTT.

This chain uses TRBV20-1 with TRBJ2-1, with 9 nucleotides matching TRBD2. V was pared by 3 bases and J by 4 bases, with 10 bases of the junction left unmatched. This CDR3 has 16 amino acids. CDR1 and CDR2 from the germline V gene are DFQATT and SNEGSKA (reference sequence). CDR3 DNA sequence: TGCAGTGCTAGTCGTTCCCCGACTAGCGGTTACAATGAGCAGTTCTTC. Its translation is CSASRSPTSGYNEQFF.

This clonotype occurred many times. The chain is built from TRBV12-3 or TRBV12-4 and TRBJ2-2; no firm D call. The CDR3 has 16 amino acids. V gave up 3 bases and J gave up 0 bases, with 11 bases separating them. The CDR3 region has the DNA TGTGCCAGCAGTTTTTATCCACCTACGAACACCGGGGAGCTGTTTTTT. Its translation: CASSFYPPTNTGELFF.

The chain links TRBV20-1 to TRBJ2-2; 9 nucleotides match TRBD2. The CDR3 extends over 17 amino acids. CDR1 DFQATT and CDR2 SNEGSKA come from the germline V gene (reference sequence). J lost 1 base, V lost 0 bases, and 6 bases had no gene match. The CDR3: CSAREGVLAGNTGELFF. Written as DNA, the CDR3 is TGCAGTGCTAGAGAAGGGGTACTAGCGGGGAACACCGGGGAGCTGTTTTTT.